This entry lists 29 T cell receptor beta chains sequenced from one sample in a study of cytomegalovirus exposure and HLA in healthy donors. Method: immunoSEQ multiplex PCR; TCRdb's copy keeps in-frame clones and lacks some. The profile shows about 63,000 clones, around 90% of them singletons. The source material was PBMCs. The origin of the receptors is a woman aged 18-29 years in good health and CMV-seronegative.

The V and J genes are TRBV7-8 and TRBJ1-2; D may be TRBD1 (5 bases). The CDR3 runs to 14 residues. The V and J ends lost 1 base and 7 bases respectively, with 13 bases between them. Germline lookup yields CDR1 SGHVS and CDR2 FQNEAQ. CDR3 sequence (DNA): TGTGCCAGCAGCTTAGATCAGGGTCTAGGTGGCTACACCTTC. This sequence encodes CASSLDQGLGGYTF.

V usage is TRBV29-1 and J usage is TRBJ1-5; 9 nucleotides agree with TRBD1. The CDR3 contains 13 residues. Looked up from germline, CDR1 is SQVTM and CDR2 is ANQGSEA. Unmatched junction bases numbered 6, after V lost 6 bases and J lost 6 bases. The CDR3 reads CSVGQGRGQPQHF. Here the CDR3 DNA reads TGCAGCGTGGGACAGGGCCGCGGTCAGCCCCAGCATTTT.

The J gene is TRBJ2-2, the V gene TRBV10-3, with 7 bases that match TRBD2. The CDR3 sequence is 14 residues long. The junction had 12 bases not matched to a gene; V was cut back by 11 bases and J by 6 bases. Germline V lookup: CDR1 ENHRY, CDR2 SYGVKD. The CDR3 sequence: CAARPGGSAGELFF. For the CDR3, the DNA is TGTGCCGCCCGACCGGGCGGGAGCGCCGGGGAGCTGTTTTTT.

The chain links TRBV7-6 to TRBJ2-1; 8 nucleotides line up with TRBD2. Trimming at V came to 5 bases and at J to 3 bases, leaving 6 bases not matched to a gene. Germline V gene lookup returns CDR1 SGHVS and CDR2 FNYEAQ. The CDR3 has 15 amino acids. The CDR3 region is CASSRASGSYNEQFF. CDR3 DNA: TGTGCCAGCAGCCGGGCCAGCGGGAGCTACAATGAGCAGTTCTTC.

J is TRBJ1-5 and V is TRBV15; 9 bases line up with TRBD1. There are 13 residues in the CDR3. The germline CDR1 and CDR2 sequences are LNHNV and YYDKDF (reference sequence). The trim removed 4 bases at V and 6 bases at J, leaving 1 base unmatched. The DNA for the CDR3 is TGTGCCACCAGCAACAGGGGGCGTCAGCCCCAGCATTTT. Encoded protein: CATSNRGRQPQHF.

The gene calls are TRBV5-4 and TRBJ1-1; D gene uncertain. Trimming left V 2 bases short and J 4 bases short, with 9 bases between. CDR3 length: 13 residues. Germline CDR1 is SGHNT and CDR2 is YYREEE (reference sequence). The CDR3 loop reads CASSFGSTTEAFF. In DNA form, the CDR3 reads TGTGCCAGCAGCTTTGGCAGTACCACTGAAGCTTTCTTT.

This chain joins TRBV7-2 and TRBJ2-5; D perhaps matches TRBD1 (5 bases). The CDR3 extends over 13 amino acids. Germline-derived CDR1 and CDR2 are SGHTA and FQGNSA. V was trimmed by 5 bases and J by 2 bases, leaving 9 bases between them. The CDR3 region is CASSTDRQETQYF. The CDR3 DNA sequence: TGTGCCAGCAGCACAGACAGACAAGAGACCCAGTACTTC.

This chain uses TRBV11-3 with TRBJ1-1; 7 positions match TRBD1. The germline CDR1 and CDR2 sequences are SGHNT and YENEEA. The CDR3 is 13 amino acids. After removal of 5 bases from V and 5 bases from J, the junction contained 5 bases not matched to a gene. CDR3 protein: CASSPTGDTEAFF. CDR3 in DNA: TGTGCCAGCAGCCCCACAGGGGATACTGAAGCTTTCTTT.

This sequence joins TRBV11-2 and TRBJ2-7, with D possibly matching TRBD1 (6 bases). CDR1 SGHAT and CDR2 FQNNGV come from the germline V gene. This CDR3 region has 14 residues. The V end lost 2 bases, the J end lost 2 bases, and 10 bases lay between the germline ends. CDR3 nucleotide sequence: TGTGCCAGCAGCTTAAGTGGGACAACCTACGAGCAGTACTTC. This codes for CASSLSGTTYEQYF.

The chain joins TRBV11-3 to TRBJ2-2, with D hard to call. The CDR3 length is 13 residues. V lost 5 bases to trimming and J lost 5 bases, with 9 bases between them. Germline V gene sequence: CDR1 SGHNT, CDR2 YENEEA. The CDR3 coding sequence is TGTGCCAGCAGCCCAAAGAGAACCGGGGAGCTGTTTTTT. Translation: CASSPKRTGELFF.

The chain links TRBV5-6 to TRBJ2-3; TRBD2 might be the D (5 bases). This CDR3 region has 14 residues. Germline assignment: CDR1 SGHDT and CDR2 YYEEEE. V was cut by 4 bases and J by 4 bases, with 13 bases left in between. CDR3 loop: CASSQAGGPDTQYF. In DNA, the CDR3 is TGTGCCAGCAGCCAGGCGGGCGGTCCAGATACGCAGTATTTT.

J is TRBJ1-1 and V is TRBV27; D uncertain. CDR3 length: 15 residues. The germline V gene has CDR1 MNHEY and CDR2 SMNVEV (reference sequence). V shed 3 bases and J shed 3 bases, with 14 bases lying between them. CDR3 bases: TGTGCCAGCAGTTTTTTGGGCCAGCAACACACTGAAGCTTTCTTT. This encodes CASSFLGQQHTEAFF.

The gene calls are TRBV29-1 and TRBJ2-4, with D possibly TRBD1 on 7 matching bases. This CDR3 comprises 17 residues. Trimming took 7 bases from V and 0 from J, leaving 22 bases between them. Germline loops: CDR1 SQVTM, CDR2 ANQGSEA. In DNA form, the CDR3 reads TGCAGCGCTCGGGGGACAGACCTTGCTCTAGCCAAAAACATTCAGTACTTC. This codes for CSARGTDLALAKNIQYF.

The chain links TRBV2 to TRBJ2-5; TRBD2 aligns across 11 bases. Losses at the gene ends were 5 bases for V and 6 bases for J; bases not matched to a gene: 11. This CDR3 contains 16 residues. CDR1 SNHLY and CDR2 FYNNEI come from the germline V gene. This chain's CDR3 is CASSHIVAGGRKTQYF. In DNA, the CDR3 is TGTGCCAGCAGTCACATTGTAGCGGGGGGGCGGAAGACCCAGTACTTC.

The genes are TRBV14 and TRBJ2-7; 8 nucleotides match TRBD1. The CDR3 has 14 residues. V shed 4 bases, J shed 1 base, and the junction held 3 bases outside the gene matches. Germline CDR1 reads SGHDN; CDR2 reads FVKESK. DNA of the CDR3: TGTGCCAGCAGCCCCGGGACAGGATCCTACGAGCAGTACTTC. As protein: CASSPGTGSYEQYF.

V gene TRBV19 combines with J gene TRBJ2-1, with 14 bases lining up with TRBD2. The CDR3 has 18 amino acids. In germline, CDR1 is LNHDA, CDR2 SQIVND (reference sequence). Trimming at V came to 5 bases and at J to 0 bases, leaving 6 bases not matched to a gene. CDR3 sequence: CASSPGLAGVSSYNEQFF. The DNA of the CDR3 is TGTGCCAGTAGTCCGGGACTAGCGGGGGTGAGCTCCTACAATGAGCAGTTCTTC.

This chain connects TRBV10-2 to TRBJ2-7, with TRBD1 matching 7 bases. The CDR3 has 13 amino acids. The V gene's germline CDR1 is WSHSY and CDR2 SAAADI. The V segment lost 6 bases and the J segment 6 bases; nucleotides outside the gene matches: 8. This CDR3 is CASRAGTASEQYF. The CDR3 DNA is TGCGCCAGCAGGGCCGGGACAGCCTCCGAGCAGTACTTC.

The V call is TRBV27, the J call TRBJ2-1, with 8 bases aligning to TRBD1. The CDR3 sequence is 15 residues long. Trimming at V came to 6 bases and at J to 7 bases, leaving 11 bases not matched to a gene. Germline V lookup: CDR1 MNHEY, CDR2 SMNVEV (reference sequence). CDR3 bases: TGTGCCAGCAGCCTAGGTCAGGGGGCATTGAATGAGCAGTTCTTC. It translates to CASSLGQGALNEQFF.

This chain connects TRBV7-6 to TRBJ1-4, with 7 bases matching TRBD1. This CDR3 spans 15 amino acids. Germline V gene lookup returns CDR1 SGHVS and CDR2 FNYEAQ. The V and J ends lost 5 bases and 5 bases, in that order; junction bases with no gene match: 8. CDR3 sequence (DNA): TGTGCCAGCAGCCCGTTGACAGGGTTGAATGAAAAACTGTTTTTT. Encoded protein: CASSPLTGLNEKLFF.

There are a few counts of this clone. The rearrangement joins TRBV7-2 to TRBJ1-2; D may be TRBD1 (5 bases). V was pared by 3 bases and J by 2 bases, with 13 bases between. Looked up from germline, CDR1 is SGHTA and CDR2 is FQGNSA. The CDR3 loop spans 15 amino acids. CDR3 coding DNA: TGTGCCAGCAGCTTTCAGGGCAGGGTGAACTATGGCTACACCTTC. This codes for CASSFQGRVNYGYTF.

The rearrangement uses TRBV27 and TRBJ2-3; 8 nucleotides align to TRBD1. This CDR3 comprises 15 residues. V shed 5 bases and J 7 bases; nucleotides not matched to a gene: 11. Germline values: CDR1 MNHEY, CDR2 SMNVEV (reference sequence). The CDR3 region is CASSASRQGRNTQYF. As DNA, the CDR3 is TGTGCCAGCAGTGCCTCCAGACAGGGGAGGAATACGCAGTATTTT.

The rearrangement joins TRBV28 to TRBJ2-7; D gene ambiguous. There are 11 residues in the CDR3. Germline CDR1 MDHEN, CDR2 SYDVKM. The V end lost 5 bases, the J end lost 3 bases, and 5 bases lay between the germline ends. The CDR3, as DNA: TGTGCCAGCAGTCCTTACTACGAGCAGTACTTC. Its protein is CASSPYYEQYF.

V and J are TRBV6-5 and TRBJ2-7; 7 nucleotides match TRBD1. The V and J ends lost 5 bases and 6 bases, in that order; junction bases with no gene match: 13. This CDR3 is built from 15 residues. Germline V gene data show CDR1 as MNHEY and CDR2 as SVGAGI. The CDR3 sequence: CASSRAPKGAGEQYF. The CDR3 nucleotides read TGTGCCAGCAGTCGAGCCCCCAAGGGGGCAGGCGAGCAGTACTTC.

This chain connects TRBV19 to TRBJ1-4, with D unclear. Germline-derived CDR1 and CDR2 are LNHDA and SQIVND (reference sequence). With 4 bases removed from V and 8 bases from J, the gap between germline ends came to 14 bases. The CDR3 is made up of 14 amino acids. The CDR3 loop reads CASSKSGSYEKLFF. CDR3 coding DNA: TGTGCCAGTAGTAAGTCGGGGTCTTACGAAAAACTGTTTTTT.

The gene calls are TRBV7-9 and TRBJ1-1, with 10 bases that match TRBD1. CDR1 is SEHNR, CDR2 FQNEAQ, per germline (reference sequence). The CDR3 consists of 15 residues. Trimming at V came to 5 bases and at J to 1 base, leaving 4 bases not matched to a gene. The CDR3: CASSPRQGANTEAFF. The CDR3 bases are TGTGCCAGCAGCCCCAGACAGGGGGCGAACACTGAAGCTTTCTTT.

The chain combines TRBV2 with TRBJ2-7; a weak D match, TRBD1 (5 bases). This CDR3 contains 15 residues. V was trimmed by 6 bases and J by 0 bases, leaving 15 bases between them. Germline V gene lookup returns CDR1 SNHLY and CDR2 FYNNEI. In DNA, the CDR3 is TGTGCCAGCAGGGTACAGGATAACCTCTCCTACGAGCAGTACTTC. Translating it yields CASRVQDNLSYEQYF.

The chain recombines TRBV5-1 with TRBJ2-2, with a weak D call TRBD2 (6 bases). CDR3 length equals 15 residues. V was cut by 2 bases and J by 0 bases, with 8 bases left in between. Germline loops: CDR1 SGHRS, CDR2 YFSETQ. The CDR3: CASSFAGTNTGELFF. The CDR3 DNA reads as TGCGCCAGCAGCTTCGCGGGGACGAACACCGGGGAGCTGTTTTTT.

The genes are TRBV28 and TRBJ1-4; D may be TRBD1 (5 bases). Germline CDR1 is MDHEN and CDR2 is SYDVKM. CDR3 size: 17 residues. Trimming took off 4 bases at V and 7 bases at J, with 22 bases between the two ends. The CDR3 spells CASSSPKAQGAIEKLFF. CDR3 DNA sequence: TGTGCCAGCAGTTCGCCTAAGGCCCAAGGGGCCATTGAAAAACTGTTTTTT.

The V call is TRBV29-1, the J call TRBJ1-2; D perhaps matches TRBD1 (5 bases). The V end lost 4 bases, the J end lost 6 bases, and 9 bases lay between the germline ends. Germline V gene data show CDR1 as SQVTM and CDR2 as ANQGSEA. This CDR3 has 11 residues. This CDR3 is CSVVAGHGYTF. CDR3 coding DNA: TGCAGCGTTGTGGCAGGGCATGGCTACACCTTC.